These 17 T cell receptor beta chains share one sample of origin, sequenced in a study of blood T cell repertoires in COVID-19. Some clones are missing from TCRdb's copy, which holds only in-frame ones; the method was immunoSEQ multiplex PCR. The data contain some 510,000 clones, roughly 90% of them singletons. Sequencing was done on a sample of PBMCs or T cells enriched from blood (not recorded which). These receptors all come from a woman between 35 and 50 years old who had recovered from COVID-19.

This clone was counted between two and nine times. This sequence joins TRBV29-1 and TRBJ1-1, with D unclear. The CDR3 spans 10 residues. The germline CDR1 and CDR2 sequences are SQVTM and ANQGSEA. Trimming cost V 6 bases and J 5 bases, with 7 bases left between them. In DNA form, the CDR3 reads TGCAGCGTCCCGCAGACTGAAGCTTTCTTT. Translation gives CSVPQTEAFF. The full variable domain, with the rest looked up from reference TRBV29-1 and TRBJ1-1, is SAVISQKPSRDICQRGTSLTIQCQVDSQVTMMFWYRQQPGQSLTLIATANQGSEATYESGFVIDKFPISRPNLTFSTLTVSNMSPEDSSIYLCSVPQTEAFFGQGTRLTVV.

J is TRBJ1-2 and V is TRBV19; TRBD1 matches at 9 bases. The ends lost 3 bases at V and 10 bases at J; junction bases unmatched: 18. Per germline, CDR1 LNHDA and CDR2 SQIVND (reference sequence). The CDR3 totals 17 residues. CDR3 sequence (DNA): TGTGCCAGTAGTATGGGGTTACAGGGGGCGCCCCGAGGTGTCTACACCTTC. Amino acids: CASSMGLQGAPRGVYTF. Supplemented by reference TRBV19 and TRBJ1-2, the full variable domain reads DGGITQSPKYLFRKEGQNVTLSCEQNLNHDAMYWYRQDPGQGLRLIYYSQIVNDFQKGDIAEGYSVSREKKESFPLTVTSAQKNPTAFYLCASSMGLQGAPRGVYTFGSGTRLTVV.

CDR3 loop: CASSSVARSGNEQFF. As DNA, the CDR3 is TGTGCCAGCAGTTCAGTAGCTCGTTCGGGCAATGAGCAGTTCTTC. The chain joins TRBV27 to TRBJ2-1; D not resolved. This CDR3 region has 15 residues. CDR1 and CDR2 (germline): MNHEY, SMNVEV (reference sequence). The V and J ends lost 4 bases and 6 bases respectively, with 16 bases between them.

V is TRBV6-1 and J is TRBJ2-7, with 7 bases identical to TRBD1. V shed 3 bases and J 3 bases; nucleotides not matched to a gene: 23. The CDR3 has 20 residues. CDR1 MNHNS and CDR2 SASEGT come from the germline V gene. The CDR3: CASSDYGQDGKKEESYEQYF. In DNA form, the CDR3 reads TGTGCCAGCAGTGACTATGGACAGGACGGGAAGAAAGAAGAAAGCTACGAGCAGTACTTC.

This clone was observed once. This chain connects TRBV6-2 or TRBV6-3 to TRBJ1-5; 7 bases match TRBD1. Per the germline V gene, CDR1 is MNHEY and CDR2 is SVGEGT. Trimming cost V 6 bases and J 9 bases; bases outside gene matches: 11. The CDR3 loop spans 14 amino acids. The CDR3 nucleotides read TGTGCCAGCAGCACTCGACAGGGCGATCGGCCCCAGCATTTT. It translates to CASSTRQGDRPQHF.

The gene calls are TRBV29-1 and TRBJ1-5, with D unresolved. From germline, CDR1 is SQVTM and CDR2 ANQGSEA. Trimming cost V 6 bases and J 0 bases, with 9 bases left between them. This CDR3 has 13 amino acids. The CDR3 protein is CSVAENSNQPQHF. CDR3 sequence (DNA): TGCAGCGTCGCAGAAAATAGCAATCAGCCCCAGCATTTT.

The chain recombines TRBV6-5 with TRBJ2-7; 9 nucleotides agree with TRBD1. The CDR3 runs to 14 residues. After removal of 7 bases from V and 7 bases from J, the junction contained 11 bases not matched to a gene. The V gene's germline CDR1 is MNHEY and CDR2 SVGAGI. CDR3 region: CASTRQGGPGEQYF. CDR3 nucleotides: TGTGCCAGCACCAGACAGGGGGGGCCGGGGGAGCAGTACTTC.

The chain employs TRBV19 and TRBJ2-3, with D possibly TRBD1 on 5 matching bases. Looked up from germline, CDR1 is LNHDA and CDR2 is SQIVND (reference sequence). CDR3 length: 12 amino acids. Trimming shortened V by 6 bases and J by 4 bases, and 8 bases separated the two germline ends. The CDR3 region is CASRAQADTQYF. The DNA for the CDR3 is TGTGCCAGTAGAGCACAGGCAGATACGCAGTATTTT.

Note on this clone: The junction and the germline gene differ at one end; a read error may be behind it. The chain combines TRBV5-1 with TRBJ2-5, with 9 bases that match TRBD2. CDR1 is SGHRS and CDR2 is YFSETQ in the germline V gene. This CDR3 is 15 amino acids long. CDR3 loop: CASSLVAGGPDLADF. CDR3 bases: TGCGCCAGCAGCTTGGTCGCGGGAGGGCCTGATCTTGCGGACTTC.

The chain combines TRBV7-2 with TRBJ1-5, with 9 bases lining up with TRBD1. Per germline, CDR1 SGHTA and CDR2 FQGNSA. The junction had 10 bases not matched to a gene; V was cut back by 5 bases and J by 5 bases. This CDR3 has 16 residues. The CDR3, as DNA: TGTGCCAGCAGCCCCGCCGGACAGGGGAGTCATCAGCCCCAGCATTTT. As protein: CASSPAGQGSHQPQHF. Using reference TRBV7-2 and TRBJ1-5 for the parts outside the CDR3, the full variable domain is GAGVSQSPSNKVTEKGKDVELRCDPISGHTALYWYRQSLGQGLEFLIYFQGNSAPDKSGLPSDRFSAERTGGSVSTLTIQRTQQEDSAVYLCASSPAGQGSHQPQHFGDGTRLSIL.

The V call is TRBV10-2, the J call TRBJ1-1; the D gene is possibly TRBD1 (6 bases). Trimming removed 2 bases at V and 7 bases at J, with 17 bases between. The length of the CDR3 is 15 residues. Germline CDR1 reads WSHSY; CDR2 reads SAAADI. Here the CDR3 DNA reads TGCGCCAGCAGTGAGGTTGGACAGCAAATGGGTGAAGCTTTCTTT. Its protein is CASSEVGQQMGEAFF.

This sequence joins TRBV18 and TRBJ2-2, with D maybe TRBD1 (5 bases). V lost 1 base, J lost 4 bases, and 13 bases lay in between. Germline V gene data show CDR1 as KGHSH and CDR2 as LQKENI. The CDR3 consists of 16 residues. The chain's CDR3 is CASSPLKDITTGELFF. CDR3 in DNA: TGTGCCAGCTCACCACTTAAGGACATTACCACCGGGGAGCTGTTTTTT.

Only one count was recorded for this clone. The chain recombines TRBV5-1 with TRBJ1-1; 7 bases align to TRBD1. Germline CDR1 is SGHRS and CDR2 is YFSETQ. Unmatched junction bases numbered 7, after V lost 4 bases and J lost 1 base. The CDR3 runs to 15 residues. The CDR3 region has the DNA TGCGCCAGCAGCGTACCAGGGGGAGAGAACACTGAAGCTTTCTTT. It specifies CASSVPGGENTEAFF.

The rearrangement joins TRBV10-3 to TRBJ2-1; 7 nucleotides match TRBD1. CDR1 is ENHRY and CDR2 is SYGVKD in the germline V gene. The CDR3 runs to 15 residues. V was clipped by 0 bases and J by 8 bases; unmatched bases: 7. CDR3 DNA: TGTGCCATCAGTGAGTCCCAGGGGGTATCGGATGAGCAGTTCTTC. Protein product: CAISESQGVSDEQFF.

The rearrangement links TRBV6-5 to TRBJ2-7; 9 bases align to TRBD2. V dropped 0 bases and J dropped 2; count of bases not matched to a gene: 5. This CDR3 spans 16 amino acids. The germline gives CDR1 MNHEY, CDR2 SVGAGI. CDR3 in DNA: TGTGCCAGCAGTTACTCGCAGCTAGCGGGAACCTACGAGCAGTACTTC. Protein sequence: CASSYSQLAGTYEQYF.

V gene TRBV30 combines with J gene TRBJ1-6; D remains unclear. CDR1 and CDR2 from the germline V gene are GTSNPN and SVGIG (reference sequence). Trimming took off 4 bases at V and 8 bases at J, with 12 bases between the two ends. The CDR3 is 13 amino acids. The CDR3: CAWTVRGDSPLHF. In DNA, the CDR3 is TGTGCCTGGACCGTTCGCGGGGATTCACCCCTCCACTTT.

CDR3 coding DNA: TGTGCCAGCACCCTACAGGGTACTAATGAAAAACTGTTTTTT. Protein sequence: CASTLQGTNEKLFF. The chain recombines TRBV3-1 (or the pseudogene TRBV3-2) with TRBJ1-4; D may be TRBD1 (6 bases). The CDR3 is 14 residues long. V lost 7 bases to trimming and J lost 2 bases, with 11 bases between them. Per the germline V gene, CDR1 is LGHDT and CDR2 is YNNKEL (reference sequence).